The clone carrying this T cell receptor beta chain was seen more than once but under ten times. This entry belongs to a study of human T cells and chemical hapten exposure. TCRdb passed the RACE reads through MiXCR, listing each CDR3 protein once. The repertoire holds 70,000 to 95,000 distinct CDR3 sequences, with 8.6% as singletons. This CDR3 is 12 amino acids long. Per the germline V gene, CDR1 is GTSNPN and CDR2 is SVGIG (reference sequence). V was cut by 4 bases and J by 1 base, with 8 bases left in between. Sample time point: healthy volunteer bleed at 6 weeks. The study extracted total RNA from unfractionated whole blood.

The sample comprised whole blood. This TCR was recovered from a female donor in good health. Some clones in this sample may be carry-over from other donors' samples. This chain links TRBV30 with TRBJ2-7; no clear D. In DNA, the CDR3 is TGTGCCTGGACTCAGGATTCCTACGAGCAGTACTTC. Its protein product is CAWTQDSYEQYF.